This T cell receptor beta chain was identified during a study of T-cell memory formation after mild COVID-19. Background on the study: Across donors, TCR clusters were largely donor specific.

TCRdb ran MiXCR on the 5' RACE reads and lists one entry per CDR3 protein. The sample gives fewer than 650,000 distinct CDR3 sequences, less than 25% of which show up once; 8.4% is in the top ten. Per the germline V gene, CDR1 is SGHTA and CDR2 is FQGTGA. Between the trimmed V and J ends, which lost 2 bases and 1 base, there was a span of 17 bases. There are 17 residues in the CDR3. This clonotype was observed a few times. The sequenced material came from PBMCs or a T cell subset sorted from them (not recorded which). This rearrangement joins TRBV7-3 to TRBJ1-1; maybe TRBD1 (5 bases). The sequence derives from an adult woman who had mild COVID-19 (a few samples of this study predate the infection). Cell type and time point are not known. CDR3 DNA sequence: TGTGCCAGCAGCTTATGGGTCTCTGGGCAGGGGAACACTGAAGCTTTCTTT. It specifies CASSLWVSGQGNTEAFF.